This TCR beta chain was sequenced in a study of graft-versus-host responses after intestinal transplantation (dated by TCRdb to 2020 to 2023). For context, the study as a whole: The transplants that recipients got were multivisceral, liver-intestinal, or isolated intestinal. A peak of at least 4% donor T cells among recipient peripheral blood mononuclear cells was the definition used for donor T cell macrochimerism. To identify alloreactive clones, pre-transplant mixed lymphocyte reaction products were sequenced and then compared with unstimulated pre-transplant donor and recipient T cells. Bulk TCR-beta CDR3 sequencing was used to track graft-versus-host and host-versus-graft alloreactive T cell clones in the graft, circulation and bone marrow after intestinal transplantation. Anti-thymocyte globulin induction was given to all recipients, followed by maintenance tacrolimus and steroids for around three years. The cohort enrolled some 23 intestinal transplant recipients including one retransplant, and a few patients lacking pretransplant specimens were excluded. Samples from a few later patients were sequenced in-house on an Illumina MiSeq with MiXCR processing rather than by the commercial service. Summary of the overall study and its limitations: GvH clones were detected in recipient bone marrow, and some of these GvH clones were observed earlier in ileal mucosa or blood, consistent with an intestinal mucosal origin. In patients with donor T cell macrochimerism, the allografts had high GvH to HvG T cell clonal ratios. Early after transplant, declines in HvG clones were associated with peak levels of circulating GvH clones. The relatively low number and heterogeneity of intestinal transplant patients limited the conclusions.

Counted from cysteine to phenylalanine, this CDR3 has 16 amino acids. The CDR3 DNA has 48 bases and is translated from base 1. Germline trimming amounts to 4 bases on V and 5 bases on J, with 9 as the count of junction bases outside the gene matches. Via the germline V gene (reference sequence), CDR1 is LNHDA and CDR2 SQIVND. Libraries came from the immunoSEQ multiplex PCR assay. For most patients, genomic DNA was isolated with the Qiagen DNeasy Blood and Tissue Kit and shipped frozen to Adaptive Biotechnologies for TCR sequencing. For most patients, genomic DNA was subjected to high-throughput TCR-beta CDR3 sequencing by Adaptive Biotechnologies. Per the authors' processing: TCR sequencing data were retrieved from Adaptive's ImmunoSEQ software for 15 to 20 patients, whereas three other patients were processed with MiXCR and VDJtools. To correct CD4 versus CD8 sorting errors, any sequence found in both subsets at a frequency ratio below 5:1 was removed. CDR3 nucleotide sequences shared between donor and recipient were removed because the origin of such sequences could not be assigned. To count as alloreactive, a clone needed at least 2-fold expansion over unstimulated cells and a minimum CFSE-low frequency of 0.002% (template counts) or 0.001% (read counts). Mappable clones were those detected in sequenced pre-transplant spleen, lymph node, or MLR CFSE-low populations of the donor or recipient. The cumulative frequency of alloreactive clones was calculated as a percentage of all sequences, weighted by copy number. Drawn from immuneACCESS, this table holds only the in-frame rearrangements with V and J called that TCRdb kept. Clones are partly lost; checked studies trace under half to an unresolved V gene and leave the rest unexplained. That table is the source of V, J and clone size, and D and trimming were worked out from the DNA. This sample gives about 80,000 clones in total; about 88% of them show up just once. The ten largest clones take up approximately 0.35% of the sample.

Sample time point, as interpreted from the label and publication: cells obtained before transplantation from donor or recipient. CD3+CD4+ and CD3+CD8+ populations were FACS-sorted from unstimulated pre-transplant donor and recipient cells taken from spleen or lymph nodes. Details on this clone: No antigen is known for it. No base qualities exist here, and no much larger clone lies one base off it.

Sequencing was performed on unstimulated CD4+ T cells sorted from spleen or lymph node cells, taken before intestinal transplant. The chain employs TRBV19 and TRBJ2-1, with 9 middle bases fitting TRBD2. The TCR comes from a human donor who received an intestinal transplant. The DNA is TGTGCCAGTAGTAGACCTTTAGCGGGAGAGGACAATGAGCAGTTCTTC. Translated, this gives CASSRPLAGEDNEQFF.